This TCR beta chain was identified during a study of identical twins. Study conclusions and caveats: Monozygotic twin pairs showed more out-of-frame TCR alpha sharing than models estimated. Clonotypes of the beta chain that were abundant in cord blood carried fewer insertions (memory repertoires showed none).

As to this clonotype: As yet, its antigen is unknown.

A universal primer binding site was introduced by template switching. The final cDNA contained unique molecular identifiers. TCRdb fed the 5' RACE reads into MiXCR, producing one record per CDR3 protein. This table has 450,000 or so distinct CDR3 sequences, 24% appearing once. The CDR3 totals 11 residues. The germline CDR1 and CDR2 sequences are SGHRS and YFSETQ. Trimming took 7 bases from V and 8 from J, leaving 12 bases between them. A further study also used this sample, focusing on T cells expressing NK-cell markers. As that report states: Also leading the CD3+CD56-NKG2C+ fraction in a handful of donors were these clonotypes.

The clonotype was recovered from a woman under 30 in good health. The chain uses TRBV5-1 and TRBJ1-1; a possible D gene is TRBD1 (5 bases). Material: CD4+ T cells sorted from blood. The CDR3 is CASPLGTEAFF. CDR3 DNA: TGCGCCAGCCCCCTGGGGACCGAAGCTTTCTTT.